This T cell receptor (beta chain) was sequenced for a study of siplizumab effects on memory and regulatory T cells. Germline CDR1 is MNHEY and CDR2 is SVGAGI. V dropped 6 bases and J dropped 0; count of bases not matched to a gene: 7. The CDR3 sequence is 15 residues long. Generated by immunoSEQ multiplex PCR, the TCRdb table keeps only in-frame clones and is missing some. The sample yields 90,000 to 150,000 clones, 93% seen once. Specimen: non-Treg CD4+ T cells sorted from blood. The clonotype was recovered from a human donor in good health. The rearrangement uses TRBV6-5 and TRBJ2-7, with TRBD2 identical over 8 bases. DNA of the CDR3: TGTGCCAGCAGGGTCTCGCGGGGGGCCTCCTACGAGCAGTACTTC. Amino acids: CASRVSRGASYEQYF.